Listed here are 22 T cell receptor beta chains from one sample, sequenced in a study of blood T cell repertoires in COVID-19 (dated by TCRdb to 2018 to 2021). Libraries were made using the immunoSEQ multiplex PCR assay. TCRdb provides this immuneACCESS table in a form limited to in-frame rearrangements. Some clones are lacking; in checked studies, under half of them reflect an unresolved V gene, and why the rest are absent is not known. Here the sample has 250,000 to 350,000 clones; roughly 88% occur a single time. The top ten clonotypes cover roughly 4.1% of the sample. Specimen: peripheral blood. These TCRs come from a woman between 45 and 65 years old with active or convalescent COVID-19.

The chain has TRBV5-6 and TRBJ2-7, with TRBD2 matching 13 bases. The length of the CDR3 is 17 residues. The junction had 7 bases not matched to a gene; V was cut back by 4 bases and J by 0 bases. Germline V gives CDR1 SGHDT, CDR2 YYEEEE. The CDR3 DNA reads TGTGCCAGCAGCATGGGACTAGCGGGGTTCTTCTCCTACGAGCAGTACTTC. Its translation: CASSMGLAGFFSYEQYF.

The chain employs TRBV24-1 and TRBJ2-1, with 10 bases identical to TRBD2. The CDR3 covers 14 residues. J was trimmed by 12 bases and V by 3 bases; bases with no gene match: 7. Germline CDR1 is KGHDR and CDR2 is SFDVKD. The CDR3, as DNA: TGTGCCACCAGTGATAGCGGGAGGGTCTTCCGGCAGTTCTTC. Amino acids: CATSDSGRVFRQFF.

J is TRBJ2-4 and V is TRBV19; 10 bases map to TRBD1. V lost 6 bases, J lost 4 bases, and 18 bases stayed unmatched. The CDR3 is 19 amino acids. Germline V gene lookup returns CDR1 LNHDA and CDR2 SQIVND (reference sequence). The CDR3 reads CASSRPMASGQGLKNIQYF. CDR3 DNA: TGTGCCAGTAGCCGACCTATGGCCTCGGGACAGGGGCTAAAAAACATTCAGTACTTC. The complete variable domain, with remaining parts taken from reference TRBV19 and TRBJ2-4, reads DGGITQSPKYLFRKEGQNVTLSCEQNLNHDAMYWYRQDPGQGLRLIYYSQIVNDFQKGDIAEGYSVSREKKESFPLTVTSAQKNPTAFYLCASSRPMASGQGLKNIQYFGAGTRLSVL.

The chain employs TRBV27 and TRBJ1-1; 7 nucleotides align to TRBD1. Germline CDR1 reads MNHEY; CDR2 reads SMNVEV (reference sequence). V lost 2 bases and J lost 2; bases outside the gene matches: 8. This CDR3 spans 16 amino acids. Written as DNA, the CDR3 is TGTGCCAGCAGTTTAAGGGGGCGAGGGCCAAACACTGAAGCTTTCTTT. Translating gives CASSLRGRGPNTEAFF.

The gene calls are TRBV7-3 and TRBJ2-3, with TRBD2 matching over 7 bases. This CDR3 contains 16 residues. The germline V gene encodes CDR1 SGHTA and CDR2 FQGTGA. Trimming removed 2 bases from V and 5 bases from J; junction bases left unmatched: 10. The chain's CDR3 is CASSLHMAGVGDTQYF. CDR3 bases: TGTGCCAGCAGCTTACACATGGCGGGAGTAGGAGATACGCAGTATTTT.

This clone was observed once. The chain uses TRBV7-9 and TRBJ2-1; D gene unclear. Trimming took 5 bases from V and 0 from J, leaving 8 bases between them. Germline values: CDR1 SEHNR, CDR2 FQNEAQ (reference sequence). CDR3 size: 14 residues. The CDR3 region has the DNA TGTGCCAGCAGCCCACGTAGCTCCTACAATGAGCAGTTCTTC. Its translation is CASSPRSSYNEQFF.

This chain uses TRBV6-5 with TRBJ1-4; a possible D gene is TRBD1 (6 bases). The CDR3 covers 14 residues. Trimming stripped 6 bases from V and 3 bases from J, with 11 bases between. Germline loops: CDR1 MNHEY, CDR2 SVGAGI. The CDR3 DNA reads TGTGCCAGCAGCCCACAGGGTTCTAATGAAAAACTGTTTTTT. Its translation: CASSPQGSNEKLFF.

The rearrangement uses TRBV6-6 and TRBJ2-1; 7 bases match TRBD1. Germline lookup yields CDR1 MNHNY and CDR2 SVGAGI (reference sequence). The J segment lost 2 bases and the V segment lost 5 bases, leaving 6 bases of the junction unmatched. The CDR3 totals 15 residues. CDR3 nucleotides: TGTGCCAGCAGTCCACAGGGGCCCCCCTACAATGAGCAGTTCTTC. Protein: CASSPQGPPYNEQFF.

J is TRBJ1-2 and V is TRBV2; a possible D gene is TRBD1 (5 bases). Germline CDR1 is SNHLY and CDR2 is FYNNEI. V lost 6 bases, J lost 4 bases, and 12 bases lay in between. The CDR3 spans 13 residues. CDR3: CASRVTESYGYTF. CDR3 DNA sequence: TGTGCCAGCAGGGTGACAGAGTCCTATGGCTACACCTTC.

The rearrangement uses TRBV5-4 and TRBJ1-5, with D hard to call. Per the germline V gene, CDR1 is SGHNT and CDR2 is YYREEE (reference sequence). The CDR3 consists of 14 residues. Trimming stripped 0 bases from V and 4 bases from J, with 8 bases between. CDR3 coding DNA: TGTGCCAGCAGCTTGGCCGGAGAGAATCAGCCCCAGCATTTT. Encoded protein: CASSLAGENQPQHF. Supplemented by reference TRBV5-4 and TRBJ1-5, the full variable domain reads ETGVTQSPTHLIKTRGQQVTLRCSSQSGHNTVSWYQQALGQGPQFIFQYYREEENGRGNFPPRFSGLQFPNYSSELNVNALELDDSALYLCASSLAGENQPQHFGDGTRLSIL.

The chain links TRBV28 to TRBJ1-5, with D unresolved. The CDR3 spans 12 residues. Per the germline V gene, CDR1 is MDHEN and CDR2 is SYDVKM. With 5 bases removed from V and 4 bases from J, the gap between germline ends came to 6 bases. As DNA, the CDR3 is TGTGCCAGCAGTGAGGGAAATCAGCCCCAGCATTTT. Translation gives CASSEGNQPQHF.

CDR3 sequence reads: CASSLYRAGRSYNEQFF. CDR3 sequence (DNA): TGTGCCAGCAGTTTATATAGGGCGGGGAGAAGCTACAATGAGCAGTTCTTC. The rearrangement joins TRBV27 to TRBJ2-1; tentatively, D is TRBD2 (6 bases). Trimming took off 1 base at V and 3 bases at J, with 16 bases between the two ends. This CDR3 contains 17 residues. Per the germline V gene, CDR1 is MNHEY and CDR2 is SMNVEV (reference sequence).

As for this clone: Other DNA variants within this sample encode the same CDR3. The V call is TRBV19, the J call TRBJ2-3; 11 nucleotides match TRBD1. The CDR3 spans 15 residues. Germline lookup yields CDR1 LNHDA and CDR2 SQIVND (reference sequence). J lost 4 bases, V lost 6 bases, and 6 bases had no gene match. CDR3 coding DNA: TGTGCCAGTAGCTCGGACAGGGGGCGCGCAGATACGCAGTATTTT. As protein: CASSSDRGRADTQYF. The entire variable domain, with the rest obtained from reference TRBV19 and TRBJ2-3, is as follows: DGGITQSPKYLFRKEGQNVTLSCEQNLNHDAMYWYRQDPGQGLRLIYYSQIVNDFQKGDIAEGYSVSREKKESFPLTVTSAQKNPTAFYLCASSSDRGRADTQYFGPGTRLTVL.

The chain links TRBV7-8 to TRBJ1-3; the D is unclear. The CDR3 length is 13 residues. Trimming pared 3 bases from V and 4 bases from J, leaving 7 bases between. CDR1 is SGHVS and CDR2 is FQNEAQ in the germline V gene. For the CDR3, the DNA is TGTGCCAGCAGCTTGAGCTCCGGAAACACCATATATTTT. Its translation is CASSLSSGNTIYF.

The chain recombines TRBV6-1 with TRBJ2-1; TRBD2 might be the D (5 bases). The CDR3 is 16 residues long. Trimming left V 4 bases short and J 0 bases short, with 13 bases between. The germline V gene encodes CDR1 MNHNS and CDR2 SASEGT. CDR3 in amino acids: CASSGSTGSSYNEQFF. The CDR3 bases are TGTGCCAGCAGTGGAAGTACGGGGAGCTCCTACAATGAGCAGTTCTTC.

In this sample, this clone turned up once. The V gene is TRBV27, the J gene TRBJ2-1; 11 bases are a match to TRBD2. The CDR3 length is 19 residues. J was trimmed by 7 bases and V by 5 bases; bases with no gene match: 19. The germline V gene encodes CDR1 MNHEY and CDR2 SMNVEV (reference sequence). The CDR3 DNA follows: TGTGCCAGCAGTCCCTCGAGGTCCCCTTTAGCGGGGGGGGGAAATGAGCAGTTCTTC. Protein sequence: CASSPSRSPLAGGGNEQFF.

V and J are TRBV5-8 and TRBJ1-5; a weak D match, TRBD1 (5 bases). Per germline, CDR1 SGHTS and CDR2 YDEGEE. The CDR3 contains 14 residues. V gave up 0 bases and J gave up 2 bases, with 6 bases separating them. The CDR3 here is CASSLAGGNQPQHF. CDR3 bases: TGTGCCAGCAGCTTGGCGGGGGGCAATCAGCCCCAGCATTTT. The entire variable domain, with the rest obtained from reference TRBV5-8 and TRBJ1-5, is as follows: EAGVTQSPTHLIKTRGQQATLRCSPISGHTSVYWYQQALGLGLQFLLWYDEGEERNRGNFPPRFSGRQFPNYSSELNVNALELEDSALYLCASSLAGGNQPQHFGDGTRLSIL.

The chain links TRBV4-2 to TRBJ2-1; weak D call: TRBD2 (6 bases). Germline lookup yields CDR1 LGHNA and CDR2 YNFKEQ. The CDR3 consists of 16 residues. V lost 1 base and J lost 2, with 12 bases in between. CDR3 nucleotides: TGTGCCAGCAGCCAAGCAGGCGGGGCCACCTACAATGAGCAGTTCTTC. Its translation is CASSQAGGATYNEQFF.

The J gene is TRBJ1-2, the V gene TRBV7-8; D is ambiguous. This CDR3 spans 14 amino acids. The germline V gene has CDR1 SGHVS and CDR2 FQNEAQ. V lost 4 bases and J lost 4, with 13 bases in between. The CDR3 DNA reads TGTGCCAGCAGCTCGACTACGGAGTTCTATGGCTACACCTTC. Its translation is CASSSTTEFYGYTF.

The J gene is TRBJ1-2, the V gene TRBV4-1; D not certain. The CDR3 runs to 17 residues. V was shortened by 0 bases and J by 2 bases, with 16 bases between the two germline ends. Germline loops: CDR1 MGHRA, CDR2 YSYEKL. The CDR3, as DNA: TGCGCCAGCAGCCAAGAAGGCGGTCCCTTCGTGAACTATGGCTACACCTTC. Its protein is CASSQEGGPFVNYGYTF.

This clone was recorded only once. This sequence joins TRBV19 and TRBJ2-2, with 10 bases lining up with TRBD1. V lost 4 bases to trimming and J lost 6 bases; unmatched junction nucleotides: 2. The CDR3 sequence is 14 residues long. The germline CDR1 and CDR2 sequences are LNHDA and SQIVND (reference sequence). The CDR3 reads CASSTDRGAGELFF. CDR3 in DNA: TGTGCCAGTAGTACGGACAGGGGGGCCGGGGAGCTGTTTTTT.

This chain connects TRBV11-2 to TRBJ2-7, with D perhaps TRBD2 (5 bases). V was pared by 2 bases and J by 0 bases, with 5 bases between. The germline gives CDR1 SGHAT, CDR2 FQNNGV. This CDR3 has 13 amino acids. The CDR3: CASSLRDSYEQYF. In DNA form, the CDR3 reads TGTGCCAGCAGCTTACGGGACTCCTACGAGCAGTACTTC. The variable domain in full, with the rest retrieved from reference TRBV11-2 and TRBJ2-7, is EAGVAQSPRYKIIEKRQSVAFWCNPISGHATLYWYQQILGQGPKLLIQFQNNGVVDDSQLPKDRFSAERLKGVDSTLKIQPAKLEDSAVYLCASSLRDSYEQYFGPGTRLTVT.